This T cell receptor (beta chain) was observed in a study of T cell repertoires in cytomegalovirus infection. Overall study context: HLA-B-restricted CMV epitopes that are well studied, plus recently identified HLA-C-restricted ones, were used by the study. Shared public TCR beta signatures pointed to both CMV infection and a matching HLA type. Study-level points and caveats: Clonotypes of TCR beta that were HLA-C-restricted and CMV-specific dominated the ex vivo response.

Details on this clonotype: Its target is not known.

Trimming took 6 bases from V and 3 from J; bases not matched to a gene: 10. This CDR3 has 15 amino acids. TCRdb ran MiXCR on the reads and lists one entry per CDR3 protein. Altogether around 750,000 distinct CDR3 sequences are present, approximately 30% being singletons, with the ten largest covering around 12%. This receptor was taken from a human donor in good health (CMV status not recorded). Some clones in this sample may be carry-over from other donors' samples. Sequenced material: cultured CD8+ T cells from PBMCs, taken from culture after CMV antigen stimulation. The chain is built from TRBV12-3 or TRBV12-4 and TRBJ1-2, with 7 bases fitting TRBD1. CDR3 protein: CASSRRGGWDYGYTF. In nucleotides, the CDR3 is TGTGCCAGCAGCCGTCGAGGGGGCTGGGACTATGGCTACACCTTC.